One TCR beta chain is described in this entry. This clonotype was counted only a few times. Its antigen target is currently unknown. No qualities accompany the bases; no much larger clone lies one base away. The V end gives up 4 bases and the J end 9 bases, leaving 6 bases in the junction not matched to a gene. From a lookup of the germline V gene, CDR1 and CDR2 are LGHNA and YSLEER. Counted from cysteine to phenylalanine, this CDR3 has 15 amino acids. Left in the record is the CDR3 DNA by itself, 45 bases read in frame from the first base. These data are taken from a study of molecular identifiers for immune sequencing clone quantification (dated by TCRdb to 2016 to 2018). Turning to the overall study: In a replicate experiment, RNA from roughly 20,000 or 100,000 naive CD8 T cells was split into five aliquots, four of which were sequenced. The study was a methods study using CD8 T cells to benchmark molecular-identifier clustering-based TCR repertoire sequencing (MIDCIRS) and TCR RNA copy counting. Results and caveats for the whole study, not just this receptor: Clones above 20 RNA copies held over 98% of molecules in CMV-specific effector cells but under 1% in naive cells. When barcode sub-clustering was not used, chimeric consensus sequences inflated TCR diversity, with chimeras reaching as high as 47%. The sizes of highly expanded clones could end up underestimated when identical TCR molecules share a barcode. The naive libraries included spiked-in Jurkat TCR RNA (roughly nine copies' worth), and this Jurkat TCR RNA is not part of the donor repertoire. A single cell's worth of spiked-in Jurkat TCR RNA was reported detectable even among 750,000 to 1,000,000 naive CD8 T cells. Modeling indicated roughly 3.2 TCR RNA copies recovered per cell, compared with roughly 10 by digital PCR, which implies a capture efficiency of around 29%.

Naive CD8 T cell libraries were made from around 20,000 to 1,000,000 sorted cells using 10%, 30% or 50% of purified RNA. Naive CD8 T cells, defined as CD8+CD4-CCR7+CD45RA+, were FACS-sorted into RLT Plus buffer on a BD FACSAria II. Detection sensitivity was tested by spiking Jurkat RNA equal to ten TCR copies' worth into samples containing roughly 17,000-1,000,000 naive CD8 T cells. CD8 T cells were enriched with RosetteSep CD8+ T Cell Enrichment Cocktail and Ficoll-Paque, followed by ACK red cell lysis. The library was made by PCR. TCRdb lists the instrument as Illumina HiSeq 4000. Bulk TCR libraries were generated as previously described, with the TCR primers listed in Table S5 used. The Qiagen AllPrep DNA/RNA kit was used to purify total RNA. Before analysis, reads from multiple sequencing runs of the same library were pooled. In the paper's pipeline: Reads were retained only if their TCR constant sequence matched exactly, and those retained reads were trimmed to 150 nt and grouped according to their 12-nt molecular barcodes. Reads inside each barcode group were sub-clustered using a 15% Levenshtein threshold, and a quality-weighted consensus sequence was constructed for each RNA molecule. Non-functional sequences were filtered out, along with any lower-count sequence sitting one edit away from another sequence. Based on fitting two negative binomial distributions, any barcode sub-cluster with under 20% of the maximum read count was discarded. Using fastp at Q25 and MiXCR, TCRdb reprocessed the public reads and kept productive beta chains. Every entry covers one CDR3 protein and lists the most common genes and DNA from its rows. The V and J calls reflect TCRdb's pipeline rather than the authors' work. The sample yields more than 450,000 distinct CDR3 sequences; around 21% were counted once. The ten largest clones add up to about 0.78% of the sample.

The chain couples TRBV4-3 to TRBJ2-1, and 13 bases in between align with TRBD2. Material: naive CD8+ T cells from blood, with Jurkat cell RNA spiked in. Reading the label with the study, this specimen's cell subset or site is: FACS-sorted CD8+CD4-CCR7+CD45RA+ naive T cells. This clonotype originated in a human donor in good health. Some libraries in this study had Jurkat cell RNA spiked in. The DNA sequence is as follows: TGCGCCAGCAGCCGGACTAGCGGGAGTTTCACTGAGCAGTTCTTC. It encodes CASSRTSGSFTEQFF.